This T cell receptor (beta chain) was profiled in a study of CXCR3-negative and CXCR3-positive naive CD8 T cells. Study information: The libraries yielded 120 million to 150 million TRB reads, about 1.5 +/- 0.3 million each. Findings and limits, study-wide: Diversity proved comparably high across both naive subsets and much lower in memory CD8+ cells. With respect to TRBV-TRBJ usage, naive CXCR3-negative and CXCR3-positive cells were similar; memory differed. More hydrophobic TRB CDR3s were found in CXCR3-positive naive cells than in CXCR3-negative naive cells.

Each TRB cDNA library was prepared by 5' RACE (with UMI labels). TCRdb reworked the 5' RACE reads into one entry per CDR3 protein, no DNA. This sample's clone table lists 4,500 to 5,000 distinct CDR3 sequences. A word on this clonotype: Antigen unknown.

The sorter processed each CD8+ T cell subset in triplicate at 280,000 or so cells apiece. Material for sequencing was naive CXCR3+ CD8+ T cells from blood. Indicated subset: CD45RO-CCR7+CD27+CD95- naive CD8+ T cells expressing CXCR3 (TNR3+). The source is a human donor in good health. Some clones in this sample may be carry-over from other donors' samples.

CDR3 sequence: CASSLEDRPYEQYF. The chain recombines TRBV5-1 with TRBJ2-7; TCRdb outputs TRBD1, but without DNA this stays unchecked. The CDR3 runs to 14 residues. The germline gives CDR1 SGHRS, CDR2 YFSETQ.